Given below is one T cell receptor beta chain in context. Reverse transcription of all isolated RNA meant that expressed TCRB transcripts were sequenced. Clones were sequenced by immunoSEQ multiplex PCR, and TCRdb holds only the in-frame ones, with some missing. Seen here are fewer than 900,000 clones, 15% to 20% observed once, and the top ten hold around 0.02%. J gave up 4 bases and V 5 bases, and 7 bases lay outside the gene matches. Germline V gene sequence: CDR1 SGHTA, CDR2 FQGTGA. The CDR3 runs to 15 residues. This entry comes from a study of beta chain features in type 1 diabetes. The V gene is TRBV7-3, the J gene TRBJ1-1; 10 bases align to TRBD1. The sequenced material came from naive CD4+ T cells from blood. This TCR was sampled from a woman between 18 and 29 years old in good health. The DNA of the CDR3 is TGTGCCAGCAGCAAAGACAGGGGGCCGGGCACTGAAGCTTTCTTT. Translating gives CASSKDRGPGTEAFF.